The 5 T cell receptor beta chains given below trace back to one sample, sequenced in a study of T cell responses to AZD1222 COVID-19 vaccine (dated by TCRdb to the early 2020s). In the paper's terms, the time point label means: about 28 days (+/-7) after the second vaccine dose. Library preparation employed the immunoSEQ multiplex PCR assay. The clones in this table, taken by TCRdb from immuneACCESS, are in-frame only. Not every clone is retained; where verified, under half of the shortfall comes from an unresolved V gene, and the cause of the rest is unknown. A total of 92,000 or so clones appear in this sample, roughly 90% of them only once. Of the sample, 5.5% falls within the top ten clones. Material: peripheral blood, obtained 28 days after the second AZD1222 dose. The receptors stem from an adult who received the AZD1222 COVID-19 vaccine.

The chain links TRBV6-5 to TRBJ1-1, with D unresolved. CDR3 length: 14 amino acids. V lost 2 bases to trimming and J lost 3 bases, with 10 bases between them. Looked up from germline, CDR1 is MNHEY and CDR2 is SVGAGI. CDR3 in amino acids: CASSYLVTYTEAFF. The CDR3 nucleotides are TGTGCCAGCAGTTACCTCGTTACCTACACTGAAGCTTTCTTT.

The J gene is TRBJ2-1, the V gene TRBV13; D is unresolved. There are 19 residues in the CDR3. V lost 0 bases and J 4 bases, leaving 22 bases between the germline ends. The germline V gene has CDR1 PRHDT and CDR2 FYEKMQ (reference sequence). CDR3 coding DNA: TGTGCCAGCAGCTTAGGCTTAGGTGGCAGACAAAACTATTACAATGAGCAGTTCTTC. It specifies CASSLGLGGRQNYYNEQFF.

This chain uses TRBV7-2 with TRBJ2-6, with D perhaps TRBD1 (5 bases). V shed 5 bases and J shed 0 bases, with 11 bases lying between them. This CDR3 comprises 16 residues. Germline V lookup: CDR1 SGHTA, CDR2 FQGNSA. The CDR3 DNA sequence: TGTGCCAGCAGCCCGGACAAGCACTCTGGGGCCAACGTCCTGACTTTC. It codes for CASSPDKHSGANVLTF.

This sequence joins TRBV18 and TRBJ2-3; 10 bases match TRBD1. The junction had 7 bases not matched to a gene; V was cut back by 5 bases and J by 5 bases. Germline V gives CDR1 KGHSH, CDR2 LQKENI. This CDR3 is built from 15 residues. In DNA, the CDR3 is TGTGCCAGCTCATCCCGGGACAGGGGTGGAGATACGCAGTATTTT. Amino acids: CASSSRDRGGDTQYF. Based on the CDR3 plus reference TRBV18 and TRBJ2-3, the full variable domain is NAGVMQNPRHLVRRRGQEARLRCSPMKGHSHVYWYRQLPEEGLKFMVYLQKENIIDESGMPKERFSAEFPKEGPSILRIQQVVRGDSAAYFCASSSRDRGGDTQYFGPGTRLTVL.

The chain links TRBV18 to TRBJ2-3; D is ambiguous. In germline, CDR1 is KGHSH, CDR2 LQKENI. Between the trimmed V and J ends, which lost 5 bases and 2 bases, there was a span of 2 bases. The CDR3 totals 11 residues. CDR3 protein: CASSNTDTQYF. The DNA of the CDR3 is TGTGCCAGCTCAAACACAGATACGCAGTATTTT.